Following are 16 T cell receptor beta chains from one sample sequenced in a study of OX40 agonist ivuxolimab in advanced cancers. Some clones are missing from TCRdb's copy, which holds only in-frame ones; the method was immunoSEQ multiplex PCR. The sample records some 35,000 clones, roughly 84% being singletons. The sample here was CD4+ or CD8+ T cells sorted from blood, taken in a trial of the OX40 agonist ivuxolimab. These receptors all stem from an adult with an advanced solid tumor such as melanoma, head and neck, liver or kidney cancer.

The chain is built from TRBV7-8 and TRBJ2-7; the D gene is possibly TRBD1 (6 bases). This CDR3 has 13 amino acids. Germline CDR1 SGHVS, CDR2 FQNEAQ. With 5 bases removed from V and 1 base from J, the gap between germline ends came to 9 bases. The CDR3 sequence: CASSVGQSYEQYF. The CDR3 DNA reads as TGTGCCAGCAGCGTTGGACAGTCCTACGAGCAGTACTTC.

The chain has TRBV11-2 and TRBJ1-1; D not resolved. With 1 base removed from V and 0 bases from J, the gap between germline ends came to 12 bases. The CDR3 length is 16 residues. Germline V gives CDR1 SGHAT, CDR2 FQNNGV. The CDR3 DNA is TGTGCCAGCAGCTTAGTTTGGGGTCAAATGAACACTGAAGCTTTCTTT. Amino acids: CASSLVWGQMNTEAFF.

This chain joins TRBV28 and TRBJ1-5; D not resolved. The germline V gene encodes CDR1 MDHEN and CDR2 SYDVKM. The V gene lost 3 bases and the J gene lost 7 bases, with 16 bases spanning the gap. The CDR3 loop spans 15 amino acids. CDR3 sequence: CASSFWTDLRQPQHF. CDR3 nucleotide sequence: TGTGCCAGCAGTTTCTGGACCGACCTAAGGCAGCCCCAGCATTTT. Full variable domain (outside the CDR3, taken from reference TRBV28 and TRBJ1-5): DVKVTQSSRYLVKRTGEKVFLECVQDMDHENMFWYRQDPGLGLRLIYFSYDVKMKEKGDIPEGYSVSREKKERFSLILESASTNQTSMYLCASSFWTDLRQPQHFGDGTRLSIL.

The chain combines TRBV6-5 with TRBJ2-3; D might be TRBD2 (5 bases). This CDR3 has 15 residues. Germline loops: CDR1 MNHEY, CDR2 SVGAGI. V dropped 0 bases and J dropped 4 bases, with 11 bases sitting between them. The CDR3 loop is CASSYSGWRSDTQYF. CDR3 bases: TGTGCCAGCAGTTACTCTGGGTGGAGGTCAGATACGCAGTATTTT.

V is TRBV27 and J is TRBJ2-3, with 7 bases identical to TRBD2. This CDR3 region has 18 residues. Germline CDR1 reads MNHEY; CDR2 reads SMNVEV (reference sequence). With 6 bases clipped from V and 1 base from J, the junction kept 16 bases outside the gene matches. The CDR3 region is CASSSGRAGSSGTDTQYF. The CDR3 DNA reads as TGTGCCAGCAGCTCCGGGAGAGCGGGGAGCTCTGGCACAGATACGCAGTATTTT.

This clone was counted once. The chain combines TRBV5-4 with TRBJ2-7, with D perhaps TRBD1 (5 bases). V gave up 4 bases and J gave up 5 bases, with 16 bases separating them. The CDR3 length is 14 residues. Germline lookup yields CDR1 SGHNT and CDR2 YYREEE (reference sequence). The CDR3 region is CASSEWTSSDEQYF. The CDR3 DNA is TGTGCCAGCAGCGAGTGGACATCCTCGGACGAGCAGTACTTC. The full variable domain, with the rest looked up from reference TRBV5-4 and TRBJ2-7, is ETGVTQSPTHLIKTRGQQVTLRCSSQSGHNTVSWYQQALGQGPQFIFQYYREEENGRGNFPPRFSGLQFPNYSSELNVNALELDDSALYLCASSEWTSSDEQYFGPGTRLTVT.

This clone has a handful of counts. The chain links TRBV18 to TRBJ2-3, with unresolved D. V was cut by 5 bases and J by 2 bases, with 17 bases left in between. CDR3 length: 16 amino acids. In germline, CDR1 is KGHSH, CDR2 LQKENI. The CDR3 nucleotides read TGTGCCAGCTCAAAAAGTGCTGCTTCAGACACAGATACGCAGTATTTT. Translating gives CASSKSAASDTDTQYF.

The V gene is TRBV11-2, the J gene TRBJ1-6; D is uncertain. Germline V gene lookup returns CDR1 SGHAT and CDR2 FQNNGV. This CDR3 contains 16 residues. V was pared by 4 bases and J by 15 bases, with 25 bases between. The CDR3 protein is CASSSTLLRAKFHLHF. CDR3 in DNA: TGTGCCAGCAGCTCCACCCTTCTCCGGGCCAAATTTCACCTCCACTTT.

This clone was recorded a few times. The chain recombines TRBV7-8 with TRBJ2-7; D not resolved. Germline V lookup: CDR1 SGHVS, CDR2 FQNEAQ. Between the trimmed V and J ends, which lost 4 bases and 1 base, there was a span of 8 bases. This CDR3 region has 13 residues. The CDR3 region is CASSSVSSYEQYF. CDR3 coding DNA: TGTGCCAGCAGCTCGGTCAGTTCCTACGAGCAGTACTTC.

This chain joins TRBV11-2 and TRBJ2-1; D may be TRBD2 (5 bases). The V end lost 5 bases, the J end lost 9 bases, and 11 bases lay between the germline ends. The germline V gene has CDR1 SGHAT and CDR2 FQNNGV. This CDR3 is built from 12 residues. The CDR3 DNA is TGTGCCAGCAGCACCTTAGGGAGTGAGCAGTTCTTC. It translates to CASSTLGSEQFF.

The CDR3 reads CASSNGTGNEKLFF. The CDR3 DNA is TGCGCCAGCAGCAACGGGACAGGGAATGAAAAACTGTTTTTT. The genes are TRBV5-1 and TRBJ1-4; 9 bases line up with TRBD1. The CDR3 consists of 14 residues. Per germline, CDR1 SGHRS and CDR2 YFSETQ. V shed 4 bases and J 5 bases; nucleotides not matched to a gene: 3. Based on the CDR3 plus reference TRBV5-1 and TRBJ1-4, the full variable domain is KAGVTQTPRYLIKTRGQQVTLSCSPISGHRSVSWYQQTPGQGLQFLFEYFSETQRNKGNFPGRFSGRQFSNSRSEMNVSTLELGDSALYLCASSNGTGNEKLFFGSGTQLSVL.

The chain links TRBV2 to TRBJ2-1; the match to TRBD2 covers 9 bases. The junction had 0 bases not matched to a gene; V was cut back by 2 bases and J by 4 bases. The CDR3 consists of 14 residues. Germline V gene sequence: CDR1 SNHLY, CDR2 FYNNEI. DNA of the CDR3: TGTGCCAGCAGTGAACTAGCGGGGTACAATGAGCAGTTCTTC. Translation gives CASSELAGYNEQFF.

This clone was detected only a few times. The chain couples TRBV5-1 to TRBJ1-4; D gene ambiguous. This CDR3 region has 18 residues. Germline loops: CDR1 SGHRS, CDR2 YFSETQ. V lost 1 base and J 1 base, leaving 17 bases between the germline ends. CDR3 in DNA: TGCGCCAGCAGCTTGACTCTCCGGGGTACGCTAACTAATGAAAAACTGTTTTTT. It yields the protein CASSLTLRGTLTNEKLFF.

This clone was seen a single time. This chain connects TRBV18 to TRBJ1-4; tentative D call: TRBD1 (6 bases). Germline CDR1 is KGHSH and CDR2 is LQKENI. CDR3 length equals 13 residues. Trimming removed 8 bases at V and 8 bases at J, with 15 bases between. CDR3 nucleotide sequence: TGTGCCAGCCAAATAAGGGGGGACGAAAAACTGTTTTTT. This sequence encodes CASQIRGDEKLFF.

The genes are TRBV5-4 and TRBJ2-5, with 8 nucleotides matching TRBD1. The CDR3 consists of 15 residues. V shed 2 bases and J 5 bases; nucleotides not matched to a gene: 8. Germline V lookup: CDR1 SGHNT, CDR2 YYREEE (reference sequence). The CDR3: CASSFGGQAGETQYF. The CDR3 nucleotides read TGTGCCAGCAGCTTCGGGGGACAGGCGGGCGAGACCCAGTACTTC.

In its sample, this clone was seen once. V gene TRBV19 combines with J gene TRBJ2-3, with D tentatively TRBD1 (6 bases). There are 13 residues in the CDR3. The V gene lost 3 bases and the J gene lost 5 bases, with 9 bases spanning the gap. Germline CDR1 LNHDA, CDR2 SQIVND (reference sequence). CDR3 in amino acids: CASSMDRLDTQYF. As DNA, the CDR3 is TGTGCCAGTAGTATGGACAGACTAGATACGCAGTATTTT.